This entry is about one TCR beta chain. This clone is labeled medium-sized (0.01 to 0.1%). Its antigen remains undetermined. Base qualities are not at hand, and no much larger clone is one base apart. The data were taken from a study of CD4 T cells in relation to SARS-CoV-2 and coronaviruses (dated by TCRdb to about 2021). Notes on the research overall: In the ViraFEST assay, PBMCs were cultured with antigen for roughly ten days, after which TCR beta CDR3s were sequenced to identify clonal expansions specific to the antigen. An HIV-1 Nef peptide pool or a no-peptide culture served as the negative reference condition. Using patient-derived lymphoblastoid cell lines, the shared crossreactive spike epitopes were mapped to their HLA restriction. The study assessed, at the TCR clonotype level, memory CD4+ T cell crossreactivity between SARS-CoV-2 and common cold coronavirus spike proteins. Samples from a few pre-COVID donors and the naive versus memory experiments were sequenced with the Adaptive Biotechnologies TCR-sequencing kit; other data were Illumina-based. Expansion assays from other donors in the study were sequenced with a different, Illumina-based TCR-beta assay.

CD4+ T cells from unexposed donors were collected before the COVID-19 pandemic (2011-2018). After around 11 days of culture, CD4+ T cells were isolated with the EasySep CD4+ T cell isolation kit. As cell number allowed, CD4+ T cells from unexposed donors were tested for reactivity to SARS-CoV-2 S and N and to four common cold coronavirus spike pools. Approximately 2 million PBMCs per well were cultured in IMDM with roughly 5% human AB serum and around 10 IU/ml IL-2. Half of the culture medium was replaced with fresh IL-2-containing medium on days 3 and 7. In general, every peptide culture condition was set up in three replicate wells. The leukapheresis product used for the unexposed donors was purchased from a commercial source. Ficoll-Paque PLUS gradient centrifugation was used to isolate PBMCs from leukapheresis product or whole blood. The PBMCs went either fresh into the expansion assay or into cryopreservation at -140 degrees C. The QIAamp Micro DNA Kit was used to extract genomic DNA from the CD4+ T cells.

Summary of the overall study and its limitations: Approximately 61% of donors had memory CD4+ clonotypes that crossrecognized SARS-CoV-2 and at least one common cold coronavirus spike. Small numbers of patients and of tested TCRs limited the study. Crossreactivity analysis centred on spike protein, so crossreactivity against other viral proteins was not assessed. Compared with monoreactive clones, crossreactive clones had significantly weaker SARS-CoV-2-driven expansion, a result consistent with antigenic imprinting. Pre-pandemic and post-infection samples were not both contributed by any donor, so tracing of the source of pre-existing responses was limited.

Libraries were made using the immunoSEQ multiplex PCR assay. The published analysis was carried out like this. Preprocessing removed nonproductive sequences and CDR3s not starting with C, not ending with F or W, or shorter than 7 amino acids. Antigen-specific clonotypes were called with the MANAFEST web app, based on expansion relative to reference and other culture wells. A clone was considered positive if significant expansion relative to the reference culture was observed in 2 of 3 replicate wells at an FDR below 0.05. A further requirement for positive clones was significant expansion compared with all other tandem wells, along with an odds ratio above 5. CDR3 homology was measured as pairwise Levenshtein distance, computed with the stringdist R package after trimming three terminal residues from each end. Entries here come from immuneACCESS through TCRdb and include only in-frame sequences with V and J called. Some clones fail to appear in such tables; in the studies checked, an unresolved V gene covers under half of the shortfall, and the cause of the remainder is unknown. V, J and clone size are those of that table, while D and trimming were read from the DNA. Within this sample are under 25,000 clones, with just under 80% of them counted one time only. About 20% of the sample is in the top ten clones.

The material sequenced was CD4+ T cells from PBMCs, cultured in vitro. This TCR came from a human donor in good health.

The CDR3 in this case is CATRGGRDTGELFF. The nucleotides are TGTGCCACCCGAGGAGGGAGGGACACCGGGGAGCTGTTTTTT. Here the chain combines TRBV24-1 and TRBJ2-2; the central 7 bases match TRBD2. The germline V end is reduced by 9 bases and the J end by 3 bases; junction bases left unmatched: 6. The CDR3 has 14 amino acids, counting the end cysteine and phenylalanine. Here the CDR3 DNA is all that survives: 42 bases in frame from base 1. CDR1 is given as KGHDR and CDR2 as SFDVKD, both from the germline V gene.